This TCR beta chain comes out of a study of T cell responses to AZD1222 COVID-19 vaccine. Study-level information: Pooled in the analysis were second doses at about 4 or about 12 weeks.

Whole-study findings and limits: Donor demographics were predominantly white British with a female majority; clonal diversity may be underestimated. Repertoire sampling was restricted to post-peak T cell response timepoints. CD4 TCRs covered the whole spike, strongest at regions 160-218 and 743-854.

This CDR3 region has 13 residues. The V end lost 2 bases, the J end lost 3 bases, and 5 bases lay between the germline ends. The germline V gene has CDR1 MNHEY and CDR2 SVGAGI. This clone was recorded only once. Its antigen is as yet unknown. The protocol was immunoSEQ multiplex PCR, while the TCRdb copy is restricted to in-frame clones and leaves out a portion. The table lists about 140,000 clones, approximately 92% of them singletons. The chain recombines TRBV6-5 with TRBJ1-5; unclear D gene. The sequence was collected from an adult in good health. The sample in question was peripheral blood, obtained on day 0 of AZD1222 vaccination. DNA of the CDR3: TGTGCCAGCAGTTACCAGTCCAATCAGCCCCAGCATTTT. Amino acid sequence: CASSYQSNQPQHF.